This TCR beta chain derives from a study of vaccination and CD4 T cells after COVID-19. Study context: Overlapping spike peptides served as the stimulus for the cells. These peptides came from SARS-CoV-2 and from the common cold coronaviruses HCoV-NL63, HCoV-OC43 and HCoV-229E.

Sequencing of DNA taken from cultured CD4+ T cells relied on the Oncomine TCR Beta short-read assay. Scientists extracted genomic DNA from CD4+ T cells grown in culture. Each CDR3 protein is one row after TCRdb ran MiXCR on the PCR reads. Here the sample spans around 15,000 distinct CDR3 sequences, less than 55% being singletons. Treatment indicated: approximately nine-day PBMC culture with coronavirus spike peptide pools or control peptides (ViraFEST assay). About this clonotype: Its antigen remains unidentified.

CDR1 is SGHTA and CDR2 is FQGNSA in the germline V gene. The length of the CDR3 is 14 residues. Trimming left V 4 bases short and J 6 bases short, with 15 bases between. The sequenced sample consisted of CD4+ T cells from blood, cultured in vitro. V and J are TRBV7-2 and TRBJ1-1; the D is unclear. The source of this sequence is a human donor who had recovered from COVID-19. The CDR3 region is CASSYWKARAEAFF. CDR3 coding DNA: TGTGCCAGCAGCTACTGGAAAGCACGGGCTGAAGCTTTCTTT.